This record looks at one T cell receptor beta chain sequence and its context. No antigen is known for it. This sample was taken from a study of shared clonotypes between healthy human individuals. The CDR3 is 14 residues long. Germline V gives CDR1 MNHNS, CDR2 SASEGT. V lost 7 bases and J 0 bases, leaving 10 bases between the germline ends. Approximately 30,000 T cell genomes, or 300 to 350 ng DNA, went into unsorted PBMC replicate PCRs. TCRdb's table, derived via immunoSEQ multiplex PCR, lists solely in-frame clones and lacks some. This table holds about 480,000 clones, over 75% found once. Findings and limits, study-wide: The represented genetic and exposure-history diversity was limited by the small number of donors.

J is TRBJ2-1 and V is TRBV6-1; D gene ambiguous. The sequenced material came from PBMCs. This TCR was recovered from a middle-aged woman in good health. Some clones in this sample may be carry-over from other donors' samples. The CDR3: CASTSTSSYNEQFF. In nucleotides, the CDR3 is TGTGCCAGCACTTCGACGTCCTCCTACAATGAGCAGTTCTTC.